The entry that follows covers one T cell receptor beta chain sequence. With 5 bases clipped from V and 4 bases from J, the junction kept 4 bases outside the gene matches. Germline V lookup: CDR1 SGHVS, CDR2 FNYEAQ. This CDR3 spans 15 amino acids. The data are from a study of blood T cell repertoires in COVID-19. Data came from immunoSEQ multiplex PCR; TCRdb stores just in-frame clones and leaves some out. The repertoire holds around 130,000 clones, with around four fifths as singletons. The rearrangement joins TRBV7-6 to TRBJ2-2; 10 nucleotides match TRBD1. Sequencing used PBMCs or T cells enriched from blood (not recorded which). This receptor was identified in a man aged 25 to 40 who had recovered from COVID-19. For the CDR3, the DNA is TGTGCCAGCAGCCTTGGACAGGGGGGCACCGGGGAGCTGTTTTTT. It is translated as CASSLGQGGTGELFF.